What follows is one T cell receptor beta chain and its context. This sample was included in a study of T cell responses to AZD1222 COVID-19 vaccine. Here immunoSEQ multiplex PCR was the method, and the copy in TCRdb shows in-frame clones only, minus some. The table has 90,000 to 120,000 clones, about 94% seen once. The length of the CDR3 is 14 residues. V shed 4 bases and J 4 bases; nucleotides not matched to a gene: 4. The germline CDR1 and CDR2 sequences are MGHRA and YSYEKL. The TCR sequence derives from an adult in good health. The material was peripheral blood, obtained on day 0 of AZD1222 vaccination. J is TRBJ2-5 and V is TRBV4-1; 9 bases line up with TRBD2. The DNA of the CDR3 is TGCGCCAGCAGCCGAGGGACTAGCTCAGAGACCCAGTACTTC. Its protein is CASSRGTSSETQYF.